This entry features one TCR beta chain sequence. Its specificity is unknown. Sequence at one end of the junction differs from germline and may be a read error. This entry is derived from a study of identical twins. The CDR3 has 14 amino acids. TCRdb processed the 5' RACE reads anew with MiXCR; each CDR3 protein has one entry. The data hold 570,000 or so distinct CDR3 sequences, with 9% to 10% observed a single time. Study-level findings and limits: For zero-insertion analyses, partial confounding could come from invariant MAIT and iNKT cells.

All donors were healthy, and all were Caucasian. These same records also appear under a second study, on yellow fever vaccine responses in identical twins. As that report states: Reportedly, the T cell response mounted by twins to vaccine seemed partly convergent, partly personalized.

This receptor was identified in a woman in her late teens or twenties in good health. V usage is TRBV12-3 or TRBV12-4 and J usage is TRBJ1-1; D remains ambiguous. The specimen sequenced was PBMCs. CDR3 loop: CASSFAGMNTEVFF. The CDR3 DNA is TGTGCCAGCAGTTTTGCGGGGATGAACACTGAAGTTTTCTTT.